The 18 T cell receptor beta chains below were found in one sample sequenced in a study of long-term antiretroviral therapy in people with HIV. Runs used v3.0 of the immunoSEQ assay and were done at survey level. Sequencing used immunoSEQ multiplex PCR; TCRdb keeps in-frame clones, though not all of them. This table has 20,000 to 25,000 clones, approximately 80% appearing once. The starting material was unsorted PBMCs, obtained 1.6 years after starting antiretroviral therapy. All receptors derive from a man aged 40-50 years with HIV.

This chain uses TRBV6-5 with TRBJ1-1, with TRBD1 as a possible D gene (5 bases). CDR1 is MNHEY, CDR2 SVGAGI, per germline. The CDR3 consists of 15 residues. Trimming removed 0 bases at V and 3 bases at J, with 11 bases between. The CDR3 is CASSYSGGGDTEAFF. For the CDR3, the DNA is TGTGCCAGCAGTTACTCCGGGGGAGGAGACACTGAAGCTTTCTTT.

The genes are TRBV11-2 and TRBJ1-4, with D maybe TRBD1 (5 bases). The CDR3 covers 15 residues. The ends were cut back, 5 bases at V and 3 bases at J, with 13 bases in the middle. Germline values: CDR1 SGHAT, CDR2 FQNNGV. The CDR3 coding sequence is TGTGCCAGCAGCCCCTGGGGCGCCCCTAATGAAAAACTGTTTTTT. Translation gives CASSPWGAPNEKLFF.

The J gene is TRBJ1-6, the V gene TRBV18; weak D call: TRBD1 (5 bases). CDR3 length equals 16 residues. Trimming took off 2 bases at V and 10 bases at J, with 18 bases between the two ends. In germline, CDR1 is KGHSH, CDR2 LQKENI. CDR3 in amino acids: CASSPDSPGSGSPLHF. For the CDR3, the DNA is TGTGCCAGCTCACCAGACTCCCCAGGGTCTGGATCACCCCTCCACTTT.

DNA for the CDR3: TGTGCCAGCAGTTACGGGGCGGGAGGAAAGACAGATACGCAGTATTTT. Translated, it gives CASSYGAGGKTDTQYF. The chain employs TRBV6-5 and TRBJ2-3; 8 nucleotides align to TRBD2. V lost 2 bases, J lost 3 bases, and 7 bases stayed unmatched. This CDR3 region has 16 residues. CDR1 is MNHEY and CDR2 is SVGAGI in the germline V gene.

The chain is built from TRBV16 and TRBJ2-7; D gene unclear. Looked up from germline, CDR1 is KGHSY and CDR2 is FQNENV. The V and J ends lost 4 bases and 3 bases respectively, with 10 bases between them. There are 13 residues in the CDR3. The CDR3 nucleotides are TGTGCCAGCAGCCGGAGTCAATTCTACGAGCAGTACTTC. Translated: CASSRSQFYEQYF.

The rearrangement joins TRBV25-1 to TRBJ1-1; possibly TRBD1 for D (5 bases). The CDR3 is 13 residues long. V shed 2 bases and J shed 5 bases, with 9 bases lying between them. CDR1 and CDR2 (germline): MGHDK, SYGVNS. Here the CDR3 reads CASSENGGTEAFF. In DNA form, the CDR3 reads TGTGCCAGCAGTGAAAACGGGGGAACTGAAGCTTTCTTT.

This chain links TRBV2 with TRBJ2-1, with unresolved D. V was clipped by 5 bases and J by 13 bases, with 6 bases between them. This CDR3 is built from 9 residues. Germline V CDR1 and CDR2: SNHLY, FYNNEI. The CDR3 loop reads CASSPPQFF. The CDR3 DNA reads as TGTGCCAGCAGTCCGCCACAGTTCTTC.

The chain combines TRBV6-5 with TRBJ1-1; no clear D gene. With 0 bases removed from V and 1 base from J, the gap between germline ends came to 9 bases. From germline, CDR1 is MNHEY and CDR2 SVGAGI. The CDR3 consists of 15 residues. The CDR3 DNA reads TGTGCCAGCAGTTACTCGATAGCGGGGAACACTGAAGCTTTCTTT. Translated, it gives CASSYSIAGNTEAFF.

The chain's CDR3 is CASSRTSQKPYEQYF. The CDR3 DNA follows: TGTGCCAGCAGCAGGACATCGCAGAAACCCTACGAGCAGTACTTC. This chain joins TRBV6-5 and TRBJ2-7; D is possibly TRBD1 (5 bases). V lost 6 bases and J 2 bases, leaving 17 bases between the germline ends. The CDR3 runs 15 residues. Germline loops: CDR1 MNHEY, CDR2 SVGAGI.

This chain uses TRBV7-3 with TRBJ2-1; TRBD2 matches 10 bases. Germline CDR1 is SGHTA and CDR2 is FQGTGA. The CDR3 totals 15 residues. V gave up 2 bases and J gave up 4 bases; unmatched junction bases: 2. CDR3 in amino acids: CASSLGTSDYNEQFF. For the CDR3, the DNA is TGTGCCAGCAGCTTAGGGACTAGCGATTACAATGAGCAGTTCTTC. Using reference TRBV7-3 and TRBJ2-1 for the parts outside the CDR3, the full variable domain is GAGVSQTPSNKVTEKGKYVELRCDPISGHTALYWYRQSLGQGPEFLIYFQGTGAADDSGLPNDRFFAVRPEGSVSTLKIQRTERGDSAVYLCASSLGTSDYNEQFFGPGTRLTVL.

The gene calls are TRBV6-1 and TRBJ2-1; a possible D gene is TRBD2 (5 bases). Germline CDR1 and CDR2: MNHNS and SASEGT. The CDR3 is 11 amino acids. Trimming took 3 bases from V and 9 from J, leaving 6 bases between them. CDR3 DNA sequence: TGTGCCAGCAGTGATGGACTTGAGCAGTTCTTC. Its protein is CASSDGLEQFF.

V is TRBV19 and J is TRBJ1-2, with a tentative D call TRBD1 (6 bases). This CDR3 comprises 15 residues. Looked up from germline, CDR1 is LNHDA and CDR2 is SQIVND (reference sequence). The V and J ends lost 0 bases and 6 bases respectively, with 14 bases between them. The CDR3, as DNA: TGTGCCAGTAGTATAGATAGCACAGGGAAGGATGGCTACACCTTC. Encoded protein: CASSIDSTGKDGYTF. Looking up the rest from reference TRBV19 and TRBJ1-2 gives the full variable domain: DGGITQSPKYLFRKEGQNVTLSCEQNLNHDAMYWYRQDPGQGLRLIYYSQIVNDFQKGDIAEGYSVSREKKESFPLTVTSAQKNPTAFYLCASSIDSTGKDGYTFGSGTRLTVV.

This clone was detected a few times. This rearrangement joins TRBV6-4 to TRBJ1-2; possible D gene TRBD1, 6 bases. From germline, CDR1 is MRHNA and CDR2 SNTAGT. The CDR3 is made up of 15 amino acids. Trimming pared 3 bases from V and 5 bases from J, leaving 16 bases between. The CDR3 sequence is CASSEEWGQGYGYTF. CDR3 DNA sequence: TGTGCCAGCAGTGAGGAGTGGGGGCAGGGGTATGGCTACACCTTC.

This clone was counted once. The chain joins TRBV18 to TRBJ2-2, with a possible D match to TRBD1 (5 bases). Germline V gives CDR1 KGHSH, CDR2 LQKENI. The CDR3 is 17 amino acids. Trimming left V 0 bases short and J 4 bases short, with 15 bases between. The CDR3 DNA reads TGTGCCAGCTCACCACCGAGGACATATAGTAGCACCGGGGAGCTGTTTTTT. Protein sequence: CASSPPRTYSSTGELFF.

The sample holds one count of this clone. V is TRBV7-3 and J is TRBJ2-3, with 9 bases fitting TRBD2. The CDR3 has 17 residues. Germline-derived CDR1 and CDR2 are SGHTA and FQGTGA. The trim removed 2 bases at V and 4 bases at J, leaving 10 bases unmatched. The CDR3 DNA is TGTGCCAGCAGCTTAGGAGGCGCGGGGGGGCGGGCAGATACGCAGTATTTT. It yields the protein CASSLGGAGGRADTQYF.

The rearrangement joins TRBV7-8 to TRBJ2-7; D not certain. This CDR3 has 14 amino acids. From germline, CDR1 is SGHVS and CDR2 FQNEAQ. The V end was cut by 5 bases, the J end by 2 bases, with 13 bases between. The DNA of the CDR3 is TGTGCCAGCAGCCTTCACGGAGTAGCCTACGAGCAGTACTTC. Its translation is CASSLHGVAYEQYF.

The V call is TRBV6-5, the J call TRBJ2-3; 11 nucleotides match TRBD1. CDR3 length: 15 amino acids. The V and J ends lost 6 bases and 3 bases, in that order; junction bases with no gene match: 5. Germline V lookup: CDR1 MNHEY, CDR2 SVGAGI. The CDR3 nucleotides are TGTGCCAGCAGACACCGGGACAGGGGGACAGATACGCAGTATTTT. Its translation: CASRHRDRGTDTQYF.

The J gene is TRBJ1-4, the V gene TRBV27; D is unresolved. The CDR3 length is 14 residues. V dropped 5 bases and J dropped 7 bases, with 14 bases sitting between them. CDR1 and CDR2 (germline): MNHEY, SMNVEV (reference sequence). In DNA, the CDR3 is TGTGCCAGCAGTCCCGGGGTAACGAGTGAAAAACTGTTTTTT. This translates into CASSPGVTSEKLFF. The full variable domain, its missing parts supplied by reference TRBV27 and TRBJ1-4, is EAQVTQNPRYLITVTGKKLTVTCSQNMNHEYMSWYRQDPGLGLRQIYYSMNVEVTDKGDVPEGYKVSRKEKRNFPLILESPSPNQTSLYFCASSPGVTSEKLFFGSGTQLSVL.